This T cell receptor (beta chain) was identified in a study of cytomegalovirus exposure and HLA in healthy donors. Concerning this clone: Its antigen is undetermined.

PCR used 60 Vbeta primers and 13 Jbeta primers. TCRdb keeps only in-frame clones here, not all; method: immunoSEQ multiplex PCR. The sample records some 150,000 clones, about 80% being singletons. Findings of the study overall: In a later analysis, parvovirus B19, influenza, CMV and Epstein-Barr virus appeared linked to several top co-occurrence clusters. In a later analysis, productive TCRs from donors in an Asian-associated ancestry cluster reportedly carried fewer N-insertions than the cohort mean. Earlier results showed most TCR beta V segments being productive about 90% or about 30% of the time. The authors considered a cluster of highly shared sequence variants likely to be a sequencing artifact.

The sequenced sample was PBMCs. The clonotype comes from a woman in her 50s in good health and CMV-seronegative.

CDR3 nucleotides: TGTGCCAGCCAACCCAACGGAATAGCCCAGGAGACCCAGTACTTC. Its protein product is CASQPNGIAQETQYF. V gene TRBV2 combines with J gene TRBJ2-5; D gene unclear. The germline gives CDR1 SNHLY, CDR2 FYNNEI. The CDR3 contains 15 residues. V was cut by 8 bases and J by 5 bases, with 21 bases left in between.